A selection of T cell receptor beta chains follows, all from one sample in a study of T cells after somatic rescue of genetic block. The repertoire was sequenced with immunoSEQ multiplex PCR; TCRdb's copy has only in-frame clones and lacks some. The data hold roughly 15,000 clones, with around three quarters observed a single time. Material for sequencing was peripheral blood mononuclear cells (PBMCs). These receptors all stem from a boy aged 5-17 years. CDR3s include the opening cysteine and the closing phenylalanine or tryptophan. Each record gives: D gene, V gene, clone size, J gene, CDR3 protein, CDR3 DNA. D genes are given only for firm matches. Not every row has a clone size; where given, it reads once, few, many or a size class.

d_gene: .; v_gene: TRBV6-5; abundance: once; j_gene: TRBJ2-7; CDR3aa: CASSYSRLGGEQYF; CDR3nt: TGTGCCAGCAGTTACTCGAGACTAGGGGGCGAGCAGTACTTC
d_gene: TRBD2; v_gene: TRBV9; abundance: .; j_gene: TRBJ2-1; CDR3aa: CASSRGDRRLAGHNEQFF; CDR3nt: TGTGCCAGCAGTAGAGGAGATCGGCGACTAGCGGGGCACAATGAGCAGTTCTTC
d_gene: TRBD1; v_gene: TRBV19; abundance: .; j_gene: TRBJ2-7; CDR3aa: CASSRDRGITYEQYF; CDR3nt: TGTGCCAGTAGTAGGGACAGGGGAATCACCTACGAGCAGTACTTC
d_gene: .; v_gene: TRBV2; abundance: .; j_gene: TRBJ1-4; CDR3aa: CASSAAAATNEKLFF; CDR3nt: TGTGCCAGCAGTGCTGCGGCCGCAACTAATGAAAAACTGTTTTTT
d_gene: .; v_gene: TRBV30; abundance: .; j_gene: TRBJ1-2; CDR3aa: CAWSRDNWGYTF; CDR3nt: TGTGCCTGGAGTAGGGACAACTGGGGCTACACCTTC
d_gene: .; v_gene: TRBV18; abundance: .; j_gene: TRBJ2-5; CDR3aa: CASSPRGLLYQETQYF; CDR3nt: TGTGCCAGCTCACCACGGGGTCTCTTGTACCAAGAGACCCAGTACTTC
d_gene: TRBD1; v_gene: TRBV9; abundance: .; j_gene: TRBJ2-7; CDR3aa: CASSVGSGTGTGVSYEQYF; CDR3nt: TGTGCCAGCAGCGTAGGCTCCGGGACCGGGACAGGGGTTTCCTACGAGCAGTACTTC
d_gene: .; v_gene: TRBV25-1; abundance: .; j_gene: TRBJ2-6; CDR3aa: CASSESGRTGANVLTF; CDR3nt: TGTGCCAGCAGTGAATCTGGGAGGACCGGGGCCAACGTCCTGACTTTC
d_gene: TRBD1; v_gene: TRBV6-6; abundance: .; j_gene: TRBJ2-7; CDR3aa: CASSYRAETGAYEQYF; CDR3nt: TGTGCCAGCAGTTACCGGGCCGAGACAGGGGCCTACGAGCAGTACTTC
d_gene: TRBD1; v_gene: TRBV10-3; abundance: once; j_gene: TRBJ2-3; CDR3aa: CAISERDRVTDTQYF; CDR3nt: TGTGCCATCAGTGAAAGGGACAGGGTCACAGATACGCAGTATTTT
d_gene: .; v_gene: TRBV18; abundance: .; j_gene: TRBJ1-6; CDR3aa: CASSLAGRGGRNSPLHF; CDR3nt: TGTGCCAGCTCACTCGCTGGCAGGGGAGGAAGGAATTCACCCCTCCACTTT